This TCR beta chain emerged from a study of cytomegalovirus exposure and HLA in healthy donors (dated by TCRdb to the late 2010s). General notes on the study: An earlier analysis of roughly 610 of the donors reported 276 Gb of sequence data and around 120 million unique TCR beta sequences obtained from roughly 180 million T cells. An early release covering 550 to 700 HLA-typed donors comprised about 310 gigabases of sequencing data and around 85 million unique TCR sequences. Of the roughly 400 genotyped donors, 81% fell in the genetic ancestry cluster associated with self-reported Caucasian donors. The study aimed to test whether signatures of past pathogen exposure could be identified by cataloging public T cell receptors. The study profiled the T cell repertoires of around 700 subjects by immunosequencing and related them to cytomegalovirus serostatus. A separate validation cohort of roughly 130 different subjects was used in addition to the 666-subject first cohort. The study combined high-throughput TCR immunosequencing, statistical association of individual TCRs with disease status, and machine learning to predict cytomegalovirus infection status. A later analysis re-examined previously published TCR beta repertoires from 500 to 700 donors and added high-resolution HLA genotyping to investigate patterns of TCR occurrence. Rather than using new phenotypic data, the later analysis identified candidate immune exposures from TCR beta sequences and from how often those sequences occurred across donors. In an earlier analysis of about 590 of the donors, high-throughput TCR beta sequencing was used to judge whether each TCR beta V gene segment behaved as functional or pseudogenic. Alongside the repertoire data, information on donor age, sex, ethnicity and CMV serostatus was compiled. A later genetic analysis used genome-wide SNP genotypes for about 65% of the 666 donors, treating that subset as a discovery cohort. All discovery cohort repertoires had been generated on a single sequencing platform. Both class I and class II loci were covered by HLA typing, at four-digit resolution. The number of typed donors differed by locus: roughly 620-640 for A, B, C, DRB1 and DQB1; approximately 520 for DQA1; approximately 600 for DPA1; and 400 to 480 for DPB1. Because of strong linkage in the cohort, roughly five DR-DQ haplotypes were treated as single units for association and clustering. Among about 410 genotyped donors of the cohort, an average of around 220,000 unique TCR beta nucleotide sequences was sequenced per donor, of which 15% to 20% were non-productive. Study-wide findings and limitations: In a later analysis, the rate of TCR association differed among HLA loci, with DRB1 alleles having the most associated TCRs and HLA-C alleles having the fewest. Roughly uniform sequencing depth across donors was assumed in presence/absence analyses, although this assumption may not hold. A later genetic analysis associated a missense DCLRE1C variant with V-gene and J-gene trimming of TCR beta chains, and an independent cohort replicated the association. Broadly in line with IMGT annotations, most TCR beta V segments showed up in productive rearrangements about 90% or about 30% of the time in an earlier analysis of approximately 640 of the donors. Only TCR beta chains were sequenced in this cohort, and the absence of alpha or paired-chain data limited detectable features. When HLA alleles, especially DR and DQ, strongly co-occurred, attributing TCR associations to individual alleles was difficult. A cluster of highly shared sequence variants was judged likely to represent a technical artifact of the sequencing pipeline. Because counts were too low, approximately 15 rarely observed V segments, including chromosome 9 orphons, were excluded from the earlier analysis of a few hundred of the donors. A further reported finding was that TCR beta sequences accurately predicted the HLA-A and HLA-B alleles for most subjects in the first cohort. While some public TCRs were present in many individuals, most TCR sequences turned up only very rarely across donors. The classifier was reported to diagnose cytomegalovirus status with high specificity and sensitivity in both the original and validation cohorts. According to a later genetic analysis, donors in an Asian-associated ancestry cluster had fewer N-insertions in productive TCRs than the roughly 670-donor mean. Correlated functional status among segregating V segments might be attributable to linkage disequilibrium, but an unknown experimental factor could not be ruled out. Because HLA typing was unavailable for some donors at each locus, only the typed subset was used in association tests. A later analysis reported that several top co-occurrence clusters appeared linked to parvovirus B19, influenza, CMV and Epstein-Barr virus. At a false discovery rate of 0.05, a later analysis linked about 16,000 TCR beta sequences to specific HLA alleles. According to a later analysis, most CMV-associated TCR beta chains appeared to be HLA-restricted, and the HLA associations seemed to be driven largely by CMV exposure. According to the authors, the approach could potentially be generalized to other disease states and immunological phenotypes. CMV serostatus was the only immune exposure information available for the cohort. Three of the identified cytomegalovirus-associated TCR beta chains were confirmed in vitro to be specific for cytomegalovirus antigens. A total of around 150 TCR beta chains were listed by the study as associated with cytomegalovirus. Some IMGT-functional V segments, including TRBV6-2 and TRBV6-3, could not be told apart with the 87-base-pair reads, so those segments were excluded. A later analysis found that HLA-associated TCR beta chains were more clonally expanded and had lower generation probabilities than equally common non-associated chains.

Libraries were made using the immunoSEQ multiplex PCR assay. A mixture of 60 forward primers for TCR Vbeta segments and 13 reverse primers for TCR Jbeta segments was used in the multiplex PCR. The CDR3 region of rearranged TCR beta genes was amplified from genomic DNA by a multiplex PCR assay. Amplified TCR beta libraries were sequenced as 87-base-pair reads on the Illumina HiSeq System. Regarding the original processing steps: In a later analysis, tens of millions of unique TCR beta chains were counted across the roughly 670 repertoires, and around 11 million of these chains were shared by at least two donors. Raw reads were error-corrected and collapsed into unique sequences with a nearest-neighbor algorithm that merged closely related sequences to remove PCR and sequencing errors. V, D and J gene segments were assigned by aligning CDR3 sequences to IMGT reference sequences. For a sequence to be retained, a match of at least six nucleotides was required to both a V gene segment and a J gene segment. A rearrangement counted as productive if the CDR3 had no stop codons and remained in frame with V and J, and every other rearrangement counted as non-productive. Following IMGT convention, CDR3 was defined as the stretch from the second conserved V-encoded cysteine to the conserved J-encoded phenylalanine. The earlier analysis of 550 to 650 of the donors excluded any sequence lacking an unambiguous match to a single V gene segment. An earlier analysis of approximately 590 of the donors called V segments functional above 56.7% productive rearrangements and segregating when the between-donor standard deviation exceeded 5%. A statistical classification framework was developed to diagnose cytomegalovirus status using the catalog of TCR beta chain sequences. A later analysis assigned V and J genes by comparing TCR nucleotide sequences with IMGT/GENE-DB human TR gene sequences. A later analysis assigned CDR3 sequences and most-parsimonious VDJ recombination scenarios with the TCRdist pipeline. In a later analysis, every TCR beta chain was defined by the combination of its CDR3 amino acid sequence and its V-gene family, and reads without a unique V-gene family were dropped. In a later analysis, 500 to 650 highly shared, low-generation-probability nucleotide sequences were removed to address suspected cross-contamination and a sequencing artifact. In a later analysis, a clonal expansion index for each public chain was calculated from normalized within-repertoire ranks of inferred template counts. In a later analysis, generation probabilities were computed with a VDJ recombination model fitted to out-of-frame rearrangements, and the resulting probabilities were checked against IGoR. In a later analysis, hypergeometric tests were used to score TCR-TCR, TCR-HLA and TCR-CMV co-occurrence, with a repertoire-size bias correction applied to TCR pairs. To estimate false discovery rates, a later analysis permuted the HLA or CMV assignments 20 times. A later analysis grouped co-occurring TCRs with DBSCAN, adding TCRdist sequence similarity when clustering within HLA-allele-positive subsets. Co-occurrence clustering excluded repertoires with fewer than 30,000 or more than 120,000 public chains, plus five with anomalous nucleotide sharing. As stored in TCRdb, this immuneACCESS dataset retains in-frame rearrangements with V and J assigned. A fraction of the clones does not appear; measured against another copy, unresolved V genes explain less than half of the discrepancy, and the remainder lacks a known reason. The V and J calls and the clone size are those of that table, but D and trimming were determined from the DNA. The sample table contains tens of thousands of clones; only one count was recorded for 6.5% to 8% of them. The ten largest clones take up roughly 2.1% of the sample.

V has 3 bases trimmed and J has 7 bases trimmed; junction bases matching no gene number 8. Reading from cysteine to phenylalanine, the CDR3 counts 14 amino acids. Only the CDR3 DNA is retained, 42 bases long and in frame from the first base. Reading the germline V gene (reference sequence) gives CDR1 LNHDA and CDR2 SQIVND. About this clone: Its antigen remains undetermined. Qualities for individual bases were not recorded, and no much larger clone is one base off.

In total, over 600 healthy bone marrow donors made up the cohort. All cohort members were sampled while nominally healthy, although unrecorded immune exposures were likely present. The donor was CMV seronegative and was included in the group of 352 seronegative cohort members. Every donor gave a peripheral blood sample, and the peripheral blood mononuclear cells from that sample were used for TCR beta sequencing. Genomic DNA extraction from the blood cell samples was performed with the Qiagen DNeasy Blood Extraction Kit. The TCR sequence derives from a man aged 50 or older in good health and CMV-seronegative. Sequenced material: PBMCs. This sequence uses TRBV19 and TRBJ1-1, and TRBD1 aligns with 7 junction nucleotides. The sequenced DNA is TGTGCCAGTAGTATTGACAGGGACATGGTTGAAGCTTTCTTT. Translated, this is CASSIDRDMVEAFF.